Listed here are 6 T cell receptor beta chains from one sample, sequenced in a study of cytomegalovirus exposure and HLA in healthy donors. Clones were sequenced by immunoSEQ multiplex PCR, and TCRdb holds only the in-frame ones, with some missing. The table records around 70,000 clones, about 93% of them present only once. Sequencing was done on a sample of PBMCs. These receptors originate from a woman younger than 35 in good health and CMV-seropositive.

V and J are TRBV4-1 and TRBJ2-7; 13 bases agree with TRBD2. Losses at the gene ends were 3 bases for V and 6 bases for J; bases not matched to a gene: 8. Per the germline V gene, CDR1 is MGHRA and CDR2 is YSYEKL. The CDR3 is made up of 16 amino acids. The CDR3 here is CASSQVRTSGSLEQYF. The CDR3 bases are TGCGCCAGCAGCCAGGTCCGGACTAGCGGGAGTCTCGAGCAGTACTTC.

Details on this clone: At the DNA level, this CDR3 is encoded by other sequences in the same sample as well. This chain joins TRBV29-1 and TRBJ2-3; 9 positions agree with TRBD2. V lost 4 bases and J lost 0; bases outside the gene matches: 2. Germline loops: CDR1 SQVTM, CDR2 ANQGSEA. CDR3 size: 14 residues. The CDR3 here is CSVGAGGSTDTQYF. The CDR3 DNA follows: TGCAGCGTTGGAGCGGGGGGCAGCACAGATACGCAGTATTTT.

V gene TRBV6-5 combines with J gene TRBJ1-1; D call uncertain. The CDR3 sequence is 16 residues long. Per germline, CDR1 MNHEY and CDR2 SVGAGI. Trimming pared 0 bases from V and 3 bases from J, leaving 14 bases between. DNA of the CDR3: TGTGCCAGCAGTTACTCGTGGCGGGGAGGAGACACTGAAGCTTTCTTT. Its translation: CASSYSWRGGDTEAFF.

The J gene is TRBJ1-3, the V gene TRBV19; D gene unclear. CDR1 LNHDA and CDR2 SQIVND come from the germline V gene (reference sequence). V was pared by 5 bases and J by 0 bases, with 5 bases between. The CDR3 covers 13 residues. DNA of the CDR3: TGTGCCAGTAGTCTCTACTCTGGAAACACCATATATTTT. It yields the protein CASSLYSGNTIYF.

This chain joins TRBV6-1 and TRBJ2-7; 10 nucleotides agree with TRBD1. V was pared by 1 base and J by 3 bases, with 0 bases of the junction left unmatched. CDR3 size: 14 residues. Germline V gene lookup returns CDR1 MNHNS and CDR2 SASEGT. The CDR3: CASSEGTGGYEQYF. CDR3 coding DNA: TGTGCCAGCAGTGAAGGGACAGGGGGCTACGAGCAGTACTTC.

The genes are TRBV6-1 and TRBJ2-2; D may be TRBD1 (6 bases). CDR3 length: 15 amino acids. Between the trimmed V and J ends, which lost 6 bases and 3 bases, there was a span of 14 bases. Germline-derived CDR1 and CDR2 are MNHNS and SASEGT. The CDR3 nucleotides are TGTGCCAGCAGGACGGACAGAGGCTACACCGGGGAGCTGTTTTTT. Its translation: CASRTDRGYTGELFF.